The T cell receptor beta chain described here comes from a study of chemoradiotherapy in HPV16-positive cancers. As for the study in general: Candidate HPV-specific clones and shared TCR motifs came from a couple of HPV16-positive patients.

Samples were taken several times over chemoradiotherapy. Germline CDR1 reads PRHDT; CDR2 reads FYEKMQ (reference sequence). V lost 4 bases and J lost 2, with 11 bases in between. The CDR3 length is 14 residues. This clone was seen only once. Antigen: not known. Data came from immunoSEQ multiplex PCR; TCRdb stores just in-frame clones and leaves some out. The sample carries about 16,000 clones, around 70% recorded once. The study, taken as a whole, reports: HPV-specific T cells were functionally defined from only a couple of HPV16-positive patients.

Sequenced here: tumor tissue, sampled from a patient who underwent chemoradiotherapy. The gene calls are TRBV13 and TRBJ2-5; D not certain. The clonotype comes from a human donor with HPV-associated anogenital cancer. The CDR3 DNA reads as TGTGCCAGCAGCTCTGGAACAGCGCAAGAGACCCAGTACTTC. Its translation: CASSSGTAQETQYF.